These 25 T cell receptor beta chains share one sample of origin, sequenced in a study of cytomegalovirus exposure and HLA in healthy donors. This PCR relied on a set of 60 Vbeta primers and 13 Jbeta primers. The repertoire was sequenced with immunoSEQ multiplex PCR; TCRdb's copy has only in-frame clones and lacks some. The sample carries about 130,000 clones, about 76% recorded once. Sequencing input: PBMCs. These receptors were obtained from a woman aged 55 to 70 in good health and CMV-seropositive.

A remark on this clone: An end of the junction differs from the germline gene, which may be a read error. The chain recombines TRBV7-7 with TRBJ2-3; 9 positions agree with TRBD2. This CDR3 spans 14 amino acids. Germline V CDR1 and CDR2: SSHAT, FNYEAQ (reference sequence). CDR3 residues: CASSLAGAGGTQYF. CDR3 DNA: TGTGCTAGCAGCTTAGCGGGGGCGGGAGGTACGCAGTATTTT.

The chain joins TRBV5-6 to TRBJ2-7; D gene unclear. Germline loops: CDR1 SGHDT, CDR2 YYEEEE. V lost 1 base and J 6 bases, leaving 11 bases between the germline ends. This CDR3 comprises 13 residues. CDR3 DNA: TGTGCCAGCAGCTTGAAGGTATCGGGCGAGCAGTACTTC. This codes for CASSLKVSGEQYF.

The rearrangement uses TRBV2 and TRBJ2-3; possible D gene TRBD1, 5 bases. V was shortened by 5 bases and J by 2 bases, with 17 bases between the two germline ends. The CDR3 covers 16 residues. CDR1 and CDR2 (germline): SNHLY, FYNNEI. The CDR3 protein is CASSTDSVAPTDTQYF. CDR3 DNA: TGTGCCAGCAGTACCGACAGTGTGGCCCCCACAGATACGCAGTATTTT.

V is TRBV19 and J is TRBJ1-1; D is perhaps TRBD1 (6 bases). The CDR3 is 14 residues long. Trimming pared 4 bases from V and 3 bases from J, leaving 12 bases between. Germline assignment: CDR1 LNHDA and CDR2 SQIVND (reference sequence). In DNA form, the CDR3 reads TGTGCCAGTAGTACAGGGCAGGGGTACACTGAAGCTTTCTTT. It translates to CASSTGQGYTEAFF.

To note about this clone: The sample carries other DNA sequences with the same CDR3. The gene calls are TRBV11-3 and TRBJ2-1, with 11 bases that match TRBD2. The germline gives CDR1 SGHNT, CDR2 YENEEA. There are 14 residues in the CDR3. V lost 5 bases and J lost 4; bases outside the gene matches: 1. CDR3: CASSLAGGYNEQFF. Here the CDR3 DNA reads TGTGCCAGCAGCCTAGCGGGGGGATACAATGAGCAGTTCTTC.

The chain couples TRBV7-8 to TRBJ2-3; 7 nucleotides agree with TRBD2. After removal of 5 bases from V and 0 bases from J, the junction contained 5 bases not matched to a gene. Germline CDR1 SGHVS, CDR2 FQNEAQ. This CDR3 region has 15 residues. CDR3 coding DNA: TGTGCCAGCAGCCTTCGGACTAGTAGCACAGATACGCAGTATTTT. Translating it yields CASSLRTSSTDTQYF.

The chain carries TRBV27 and TRBJ1-5, with D possibly TRBD1 on 5 matching bases. Germline values: CDR1 MNHEY, CDR2 SMNVEV (reference sequence). V lost 3 bases and J 0 bases, leaving 12 bases between the germline ends. This CDR3 is built from 16 residues. The CDR3 DNA is TGTGCCAGCAGTTTGGTTGCGGGACTTAGCAATCAGCCCCAGCATTTT. Amino acid sequence: CASSLVAGLSNQPQHF.

With regard to this clone: An end of the junction does not agree with germline; a read error may underlie this. The J gene is TRBJ1-2, the V gene TRBV4-1; TRBD1 aligns across 9 bases. The CDR3 length is 16 residues. Germline CDR1 MGHRA, CDR2 YSYEKL. The CDR3 sequence: CASSEPPGQGNHGYTF. CDR3 nucleotides: TGCGCCAGCAGCGAACCTCCGGGACAGGGTAACCATGGCTACACCTTC.

The chain recombines TRBV18 with TRBJ2-3; 8 nucleotides align to TRBD1. The CDR3 sequence is 16 residues long. J gave up 7 bases and V 4 bases, and 13 bases lay outside the gene matches. Germline assignment: CDR1 KGHSH and CDR2 LQKENI. CDR3 sequence: CASSLSRGQGSNTQYF. CDR3 in DNA: TGTGCCAGCTCACTCAGCCGAGGACAGGGTTCGAATACGCAGTATTTT.

This chain connects TRBV10-1 to TRBJ1-1, with a tentative D call TRBD1 (6 bases). Per germline, CDR1 WNHNN and CDR2 SYGVQD (reference sequence). CDR3 size: 13 residues. The V gene lost 8 bases and the J gene lost 10 bases, with 20 bases spanning the gap. DNA for the CDR3: TGCGCCAGCTTCATCCGGGACATTCTCGTAGCTTTCTTT. Amino acids: CASFIRDILVAFF.

The chain recombines TRBV7-2 with TRBJ1-6; D is uncertain. The germline V and J ends were trimmed by 5 bases and 5 bases, with 10 bases remaining between them. The length of the CDR3 is 14 residues. The germline V gene encodes CDR1 SGHTA and CDR2 FQGNSA. The CDR3 DNA reads TGTGCCAGCAGCCCGGGATCCAATAATTCACCCCTCCACTTT. Protein: CASSPGSNNSPLHF.

Note on this clone: Mismatch with germline at one junction end may stem from a read error. The gene calls are TRBV6-1 and TRBJ1-6, with 9 bases matching TRBD1. Germline V gene lookup returns CDR1 MNHNS and CDR2 SASEGT. The CDR3 totals 16 residues. The DNA of the CDR3 is TGTGCCAGCAGGGAAGGGGGGGGGACAGGGAGTTCACCCCTCCACTTT. It encodes CASREGGGTGSSPLHF.

This clone was seen only a few times. CDR3 loop: CASSGQGSTDTQYF. In DNA form, the CDR3 reads TGTGCCAGTTCGGGACAGGGGAGTACAGATACGCAGTATTTT. The chain has TRBV2 and TRBJ2-3; 10 bases align to TRBD1. The CDR3 consists of 14 residues. With 9 bases clipped from V and 3 bases from J, the junction kept 6 bases outside the gene matches. Per germline, CDR1 SNHLY and CDR2 FYNNEI. Full variable domain (rest looked up from reference TRBV2 and TRBJ2-3): EPEVTQTPSHQVTQMGQEVILRCVPISNHLYFYWYRQILGQKVEFLVSFYNNEISEKSEIFDDQFSVERPDGSNFTLKIRSTKLEDSAMYFCASSGQGSTDTQYFGPGTRLTVL.

In its sample, this clone was seen once. V usage is TRBV19 and J usage is TRBJ2-6; 10 nucleotides align to TRBD1. This CDR3 comprises 21 residues. Germline loops: CDR1 LNHDA, CDR2 SQIVND (reference sequence). After removal of 5 bases from V and 4 bases from J, the junction contained 20 bases not matched to a gene. DNA of the CDR3: TGTGCCAGTAGTCTTCTCACCATTCGCGGGACAGGGGCTTCCGGGGCCAACGTCCTGACTTTC. Protein: CASSLLTIRGTGASGANVLTF. The whole variable domain, filled in from reference TRBV19 and TRBJ2-6, reads DGGITQSPKYLFRKEGQNVTLSCEQNLNHDAMYWYRQDPGQGLRLIYYSQIVNDFQKGDIAEGYSVSREKKESFPLTVTSAQKNPTAFYLCASSLLTIRGTGASGANVLTFGAGSRLTVL.

For the CDR3, the DNA is TGTGCCAGAAGCTTGTGTCTAGCGGGACCCCACGGTCAAGAGACCCAGTACTTC. It encodes CARSLCLAGPHGQETQYF. This rearrangement joins TRBV5-3 to TRBJ2-5, with TRBD2 identical over 9 bases. TRBV5-3 is an ORF; its function is uncertain. Unmatched junction bases numbered 12, after V lost 1 base and J lost 2 bases. This CDR3 is built from 18 residues.

V gene TRBV2 combines with J gene TRBJ2-6, with TRBD2 matching 7 bases. V shed 2 bases and J 1 base; nucleotides not matched to a gene: 8. Per the germline V gene, CDR1 is SNHLY and CDR2 is FYNNEI. This CDR3 comprises 18 residues. The CDR3 nucleotides are TGTGCCAGCAGTGAACTCGGGGGGACTTTATCTGGGGCCAACGTCCTGACTTTC. Protein sequence: CASSELGGTLSGANVLTF.

As to this clone: One end of the junction varies from germline; a read error may be responsible. This rearrangement joins TRBV10-3 to TRBJ2-7, with TRBD1 matching over 12 bases. This CDR3 comprises 15 residues. Germline values: CDR1 ENHRY, CDR2 SYGVKD. The CDR3 protein is CAISWGTGGSDEQYF. The CDR3 region has the DNA TGTGCCATCAGTTGGGGGACAGGGGGCTCCGACGAGCAGTACTTC.

The chain carries TRBV18 and TRBJ1-2; no firm D call. With 8 bases removed from V and 3 bases from J, the gap between germline ends came to 13 bases. Germline V gives CDR1 KGHSH, CDR2 LQKENI. This CDR3 comprises 13 residues. As DNA, the CDR3 is TGTGCCAGCCAACCAGACATGGACTATGGCTACACCTTC. Protein sequence: CASQPDMDYGYTF.

J is TRBJ2-1 and V is TRBV7-2, with a possible D match to TRBD1 (5 bases). The CDR3 is made up of 18 amino acids. The V gene's germline CDR1 is SGHTA and CDR2 FQGNSA. V was shortened by 0 bases and J by 3 bases, with 18 bases between the two germline ends. DNA for the CDR3: TGTGCCAGCAGCTTAGCGCTCGTTGGGCAGGGCCTCTACAATGAGCAGTTCTTC. Its protein product is CASSLALVGQGLYNEQFF.

This rearrangement joins TRBV7-2 to TRBJ2-5; D is possibly TRBD1 (6 bases). The J call is uncertain, as TRBJ2-7 better fits the DNA end. The CDR3 length is 14 residues. CDR1 is SGHTA, CDR2 FQGNSA, per germline. The CDR3 spells CASSVQGDSYEQYF. In nucleotides, the CDR3 is TGTGCCAGCAGCGTACAGGGAGACTCCTACGAGCAGTACTTC.

This clone has a handful of counts. The chain uses TRBV7-6 and TRBJ2-7, with TRBD2 identical over 9 bases. Germline V gene sequence: CDR1 SGHVS, CDR2 FNYEAQ. The CDR3 is 14 residues long. The ends lost 5 bases at V and 6 bases at J; junction bases unmatched: 8. CDR3 sequence: CASSVSGSHGEQYF. CDR3 nucleotide sequence: TGTGCCAGCAGCGTTAGCGGGAGTCATGGCGAGCAGTACTTC.

This chain joins TRBV25-1 and TRBJ2-1, with 7 positions matching TRBD1. V shed 3 bases, J shed 9 bases, and the junction held 14 bases outside the gene matches. The germline V gene encodes CDR1 MGHDK and CDR2 SYGVNS. The length of the CDR3 is 16 residues. This CDR3 is CASSDSQAGGRGEQFF. The CDR3 DNA sequence: TGTGCCAGCAGTGATTCCCAGGCAGGGGGTCGGGGTGAGCAGTTCTTC.

The rearrangement links TRBV19 to TRBJ2-7; D is uncertain. The V end was cut by 5 bases, the J end by 7 bases, with 18 bases between. The CDR3 has 14 amino acids. Germline V gene lookup returns CDR1 LNHDA and CDR2 SQIVND (reference sequence). CDR3 DNA sequence: TGTGCCAGTAGTCCCTCTCATCCCCCTAGGGAGCAGTACTTC. Translating gives CASSPSHPPREQYF.

The chain carries TRBV5-1 and TRBJ1-4; tentative D call: TRBD1 (6 bases). Germline V CDR1 and CDR2: SGHRS, YFSETQ. The CDR3 covers 15 residues. With 4 bases removed from V and 5 bases from J, the gap between germline ends came to 15 bases. DNA for the CDR3: TGCGCCAGCAGCCTGGAGATAGGGGGAAATGAAAAACTGTTTTTT. Protein: CASSLEIGGNEKLFF.

V is TRBV9 and J is TRBJ1-1, with 7 bases identical to TRBD1. CDR3 length equals 12 residues. Trimming at V came to 7 bases and at J to 8 bases, leaving 8 bases not matched to a gene. CDR1 is SGDLS and CDR2 is YYNGEE in the germline V gene. The CDR3 loop is CASSRTGREAFF. The CDR3 DNA sequence: TGTGCCAGCTCCCGGACAGGCCGGGAAGCTTTCTTT.